Below are 22 T cell receptor beta chains sequenced from a single sample in a study of blood T cell repertoires in COVID-19. Profiling relied on immunoSEQ multiplex PCR, and the TCRdb table lists in-frame clones only, not all of them. This sample has 200,000 to 300,000 clones; 75% to 90% occur once, and the top ten carry around an eighth. Sequencing input: peripheral blood. These receptors originate from an older woman with active or convalescent COVID-19.

Remarks on this clone: Other DNA sequences from this sample encode an identical CDR3 as well. J is TRBJ1-1 and V is TRBV6-5; 9 bases match TRBD1. Germline-derived CDR1 and CDR2 are MNHEY and SVGAGI. V shed 5 bases, J shed 1 base, and the junction held 2 bases outside the gene matches. The CDR3 covers 14 residues. The CDR3 sequence is CASSRQGGNTEAFF. CDR3 DNA: TGTGCCAGCAGTCGACAGGGGGGGAACACTGAAGCTTTCTTT.

The gene calls are TRBV6-2 or TRBV6-3 and TRBJ1-3, with D unclear. Germline V CDR1 and CDR2: MNHEY, SVGEGT. This CDR3 contains 14 residues. Trimming removed 5 bases at V and 0 bases at J, with 8 bases between. CDR3 sequence reads: CASSIMSSGNTIYF. The CDR3 bases are TGTGCCAGCAGTATCATGAGCTCTGGAAACACCATATATTTT.

The chain links TRBV15 to TRBJ2-1, with 7 bases aligning to TRBD2. Germline V gene lookup returns CDR1 LNHNV and CDR2 YYDKDF (reference sequence). The CDR3 totals 15 residues. After removal of 1 base from V and 0 bases from J, the junction contained 0 bases not matched to a gene. The CDR3 DNA reads as TGTGCCACCAGCAGAGCGGGGGGCTCCTACAATGAGCAGTTCTTC. It is translated as CATSRAGGSYNEQFF.

This clone was seen a few times. This chain connects TRBV6-2 or TRBV6-3 to TRBJ2-1, with D possibly TRBD2 on 6 matching bases. The germline V gene encodes CDR1 MNHEY and CDR2 SVGEGT. V was pared by 6 bases and J by 0 bases, with 15 bases between. The CDR3 has 16 residues. The CDR3: CASSLGGWGSYNEQFF. CDR3 nucleotides: TGTGCCAGCAGCCTGGGGGGATGGGGCTCCTACAATGAGCAGTTCTTC.

This clone was picked up a small number of times. This chain joins TRBV9 and TRBJ2-7; TRBD2 is a possible D gene (5 bases). V lost 4 bases to trimming and J lost 0 bases, with 14 bases between them. CDR1 is SGDLS, CDR2 YYNGEE, per germline. The CDR3 runs 15 residues. The CDR3 region has the DNA TGTGCCAGCAGCTCCGGGATACAGAGCTCCTACGAGCAGTACTTC. It yields the protein CASSSGIQSSYEQYF. The whole variable domain, remainder taken from reference TRBV9 and TRBJ2-7, is DSGVTQTPKHLITATGQRVTLRCSPRSGDLSVYWYQQSLDQGLQFLIQYYNGEERAKGNILERFSAQQFPDLHSELNLSSLELGDSALYFCASSSGIQSSYEQYFGPGTRLTVT.

This clone showed up many times. The chain uses TRBV5-1 and TRBJ2-5; no clear D gene. This CDR3 is 14 amino acids long. Germline V lookup: CDR1 SGHRS, CDR2 YFSETQ. V was shortened by 0 bases and J by 4 bases, with 10 bases between the two germline ends. CDR3: CASSLGLWRETQYF. In DNA, the CDR3 is TGCGCCAGCAGCTTGGGACTTTGGCGAGAGACCCAGTACTTC.

The chain combines TRBV5-1 with TRBJ1-2, with 8 positions matching TRBD1. This CDR3 spans 16 amino acids. Germline lookup yields CDR1 SGHRS and CDR2 YFSETQ. V lost 0 bases and J lost 4; bases outside the gene matches: 8. In DNA, the CDR3 is TGCGCCAGCAGCTTGGAGGCAGGGGGCAGGAGCTATGGCTACACCTTC. It translates to CASSLEAGGRSYGYTF.

V usage is TRBV19 and J usage is TRBJ1-1; 7 bases are a match to TRBD1. This CDR3 has 13 amino acids. Germline V CDR1 and CDR2: LNHDA, SQIVND (reference sequence). Trimming cost V 10 bases and J 1 base; bases outside gene matches: 6. Written as DNA, the CDR3 is TGTGCCACCCGACAGGGACGGAACACTGAAGCTTTCTTT. This codes for CATRQGRNTEAFF.

The chain couples TRBV5-1 to TRBJ1-2; D unclear. CDR1 is SGHRS, CDR2 YFSETQ, per germline. The length of the CDR3 is 14 residues. V shed 7 bases and J shed 8 bases, with 21 bases lying between them. CDR3 sequence reads: CASHNPGATIGYTF. CDR3 DNA sequence: TGCGCCAGCCACAACCCGGGAGCGACCATAGGCTACACCTTC.

This chain links TRBV6-6 with TRBJ2-6; weak D call: TRBD1 (5 bases). Trimming cost V 7 bases and J 0 bases, with 10 bases left between them. Germline values: CDR1 MNHNY, CDR2 SVGAGI (reference sequence). The CDR3 runs to 15 residues. The CDR3 nucleotides read TGTGCCAGCACCAGGGATTTCTCTGGGGCCAACGTCCTGACTTTC. This gives the protein CASTRDFSGANVLTF.

This clone came up once. The rearrangement uses TRBV28 and TRBJ1-2, with D possibly matching TRBD1 (5 bases). Germline CDR1 reads MDHEN; CDR2 reads SYDVKM. This CDR3 comprises 19 residues. The V end lost 6 bases, the J end lost 2 bases, and 28 bases lay between the germline ends. CDR3 in DNA: TGTGCCAGCAGCGTGGGCCAGGGTCCATTAACCATTGGGAACTATGGCTACACCTTC. It specifies CASSVGQGPLTIGNYGYTF.

The chain combines TRBV6-5 with TRBJ2-2; D might be TRBD2 (6 bases). CDR1 and CDR2 from the germline V gene are MNHEY and SVGAGI. V gave up 2 bases and J gave up 3 bases, with 7 bases separating them. The CDR3 is 14 amino acids. The CDR3 coding sequence is TGTGCCAGCAGTTACAGCGGGTACACCGGGGAGCTGTTTTTT. It translates to CASSYSGYTGELFF.

V usage is TRBV2 and J usage is TRBJ2-5, with no clear D. CDR1 SNHLY and CDR2 FYNNEI come from the germline V gene. V dropped 2 bases and J dropped 1 base, with 8 bases sitting between them. This CDR3 is built from 14 residues. Here the CDR3 reads CASSELYGQETQYF. CDR3 nucleotides: TGTGCCAGCAGTGAATTGTACGGCCAAGAGACCCAGTACTTC.

This clone has just one count. The chain carries TRBV6-5 and TRBJ2-7, with D possibly TRBD2 on 5 matching bases. V dropped 0 bases and J dropped 11 bases, with 20 bases sitting between them. The CDR3 sequence is 15 residues long. Looked up from germline, CDR1 is MNHEY and CDR2 is SVGAGI. The CDR3 nucleotides are TGTGCCAGCAGTTACTCGGGCAGGTCCCTCACTAGGAAGTACTTC. Its protein product is CASSYSGRSLTRKYF.

This clone was detected only once. The V call is TRBV4-2, the J call TRBJ1-2; a possible D gene is TRBD1 (6 bases). The CDR3 consists of 15 residues. Germline assignment: CDR1 LGHNA and CDR2 YNFKEQ. Trimming took 0 bases from V and 5 from J, leaving 13 bases between them. Here the CDR3 DNA reads TGTGCCAGCAGCCAAGAAGGCACAGGACAGTATGGCTACACCTTC. Translating gives CASSQEGTGQYGYTF.

The rearrangement links TRBV2 to TRBJ2-3; D gene unclear. There are 12 residues in the CDR3. Trimming stripped 8 bases from V and 0 bases from J, with 6 bases between. Germline loops: CDR1 SNHLY, CDR2 FYNNEI. This chain's CDR3 is CASLPSTDTQYF. As DNA, the CDR3 is TGTGCCAGCCTCCCTAGCACAGATACGCAGTATTTT.

The gene calls are TRBV30 and TRBJ2-1, with 9 bases lining up with TRBD2. From germline, CDR1 is GTSNPN and CDR2 SVGIG (reference sequence). The trim removed 3 bases at V and 7 bases at J, leaving 10 bases unmatched. The CDR3 contains 15 residues. The chain's CDR3 is CAWSAGGGGPNEQFF. CDR3 sequence (DNA): TGTGCCTGGAGCGCGGGGGGGGGCGGACCGAATGAGCAGTTCTTC.

The chain recombines TRBV12-3 or TRBV12-4 with TRBJ1-1, with 7 bases identical to TRBD1. V shed 6 bases, J shed 2 bases, and the junction held 3 bases outside the gene matches. There are 13 residues in the CDR3. CDR3 bases: TGTGCCAGCAGACTAGGGGGCAACACTGAAGCTTTCTTT. It yields the protein CASRLGGNTEAFF.

This chain links TRBV29-1 with TRBJ2-1; 9 bases are shared with TRBD2. Per germline, CDR1 SQVTM and CDR2 ANQGSEA. This CDR3 spans 14 amino acids. V dropped 4 bases and J dropped 8; count of bases not matched to a gene: 9. CDR3: CSVVGGGGAYEQFF. As DNA, the CDR3 is TGCAGCGTTGTGGGAGGCGGGGGGGCTTATGAGCAGTTCTTC.

A few counts support this clone. The chain combines TRBV6-5 with TRBJ1-2; 7 bases fit TRBD1. The germline V gene encodes CDR1 MNHEY and CDR2 SVGAGI. The CDR3 sequence is 15 residues long. V was clipped by 8 bases and J by 0 bases; unmatched bases: 9. CDR3 in DNA: TGTGCCAGCGGGGAGCTGACAGGGCCTAACTATGGCTACACCTTC. Amino acids: CASGELTGPNYGYTF.

V is TRBV7-2 and J is TRBJ1-2, with D uncertain. V lost 1 base and J 5 bases, leaving 5 bases between the germline ends. Germline V gene data show CDR1 as SGHTA and CDR2 as FQGNSA. The CDR3 is made up of 12 amino acids. The CDR3: CASSLGRYGYTF. In nucleotides, the CDR3 is TGTGCCAGCAGCTTAGGGAGATATGGCTACACCTTC. Full variable domain (rest looked up from reference TRBV7-2 and TRBJ1-2): GAGVSQSPSNKVTEKGKDVELRCDPISGHTALYWYRQSLGQGLEFLIYFQGNSAPDKSGLPSDRFSAERTGGSVSTLTIQRTQQEDSAVYLCASSLGRYGYTFGSGTRLTVV.

For the CDR3, the DNA is TGTGCCAGTGGCGATCCGGGACAGGGAGACGGAAACACCATATATTTT. Protein sequence: CASGDPGQGDGNTIYF. This chain connects TRBV19 to TRBJ1-3; 9 bases fit TRBD1. The germline CDR1 and CDR2 sequences are LNHDA and SQIVND (reference sequence). This CDR3 spans 16 amino acids. V gave up 8 bases and J gave up 4 bases; unmatched junction bases: 12.